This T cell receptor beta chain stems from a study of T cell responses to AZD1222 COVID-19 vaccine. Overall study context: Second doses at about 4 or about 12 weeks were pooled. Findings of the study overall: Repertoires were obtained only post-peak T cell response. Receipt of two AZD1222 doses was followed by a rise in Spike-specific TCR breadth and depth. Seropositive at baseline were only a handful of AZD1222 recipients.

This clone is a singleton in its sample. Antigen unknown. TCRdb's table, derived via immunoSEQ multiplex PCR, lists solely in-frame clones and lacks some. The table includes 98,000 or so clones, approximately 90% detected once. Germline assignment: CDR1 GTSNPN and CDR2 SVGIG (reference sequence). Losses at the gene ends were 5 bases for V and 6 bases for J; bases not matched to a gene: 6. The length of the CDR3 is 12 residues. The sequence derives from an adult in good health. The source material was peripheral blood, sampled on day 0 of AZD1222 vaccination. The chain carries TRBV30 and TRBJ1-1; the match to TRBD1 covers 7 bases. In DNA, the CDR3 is TGTGCCTGGGGCAGGGGGTCGTCTGAAGCTTTCTTT. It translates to CAWGRGSSEAFF.